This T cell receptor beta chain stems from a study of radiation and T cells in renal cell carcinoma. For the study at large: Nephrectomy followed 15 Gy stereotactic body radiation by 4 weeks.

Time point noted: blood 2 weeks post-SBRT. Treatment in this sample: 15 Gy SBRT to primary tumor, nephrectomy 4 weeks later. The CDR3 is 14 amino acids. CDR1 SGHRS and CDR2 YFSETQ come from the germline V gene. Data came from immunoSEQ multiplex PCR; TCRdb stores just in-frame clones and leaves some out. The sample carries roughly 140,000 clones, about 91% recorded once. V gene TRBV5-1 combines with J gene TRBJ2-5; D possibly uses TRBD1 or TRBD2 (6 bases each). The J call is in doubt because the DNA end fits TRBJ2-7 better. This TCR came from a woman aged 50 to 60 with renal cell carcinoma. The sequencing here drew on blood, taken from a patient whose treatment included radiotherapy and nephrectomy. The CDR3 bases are TGCGCCAGCAGCTTGGTAAACAGGGAGGACGAGCAGTACTTC. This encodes CASSLVNREDEQYF.